This T cell receptor beta chain emerged from a study of blood T cell repertoires in COVID-19 (TCRdb year 2020). For the study in its entirety: Samples from collaborators originated in the United States, Italy and Spain and spanned both the acute and convalescent phases of COVID-19. The prospective study material was composed of cDNA or gDNA derived from T cells, B-cell-depleted T cells, or PBMCs. Deeply sampled blood TCRbeta repertoires from subjects exposed to, actively infected with, or recovered from COVID-19 were included in the dataset. The repertoires were made available in a free public database intended to serve as a resource for research on the immune response to SARS-CoV-2. Samples came from the ongoing ImmuneRACE study (first 160 participants) plus 1,254 subjects from 6 global collaborators. Nearly every sample came with metadata listing a de-identified subject ID, COVID-19 status, age in years and sex. Where available, HLA class I and class II types were obtained from metadata supplied by the sample provider rather than from assay-based typing. The paper's findings and limits, for the study overall: The amount of clinical and demographic metadata varied by source and participant and was provided uncurated.

TCRbeta CDR3 regions were amplified from genomic DNA using the immunoSEQ Assay, a bias-controlled multiplex PCR. From the authors' description of their analysis: Within the assay, amplification of reference gene primers was used to estimate how many nucleated cells each sample contained. Sequence reads were collapsed and filtered to measure the absolute abundance of every unique TCRbeta CDR3 rearrangement. Productive Simpson clonality was computed per sample as the square root of Simpson's diversity index over productive rearrangements. TCRdb's version of the immuneACCESS table is confined to in-frame rearrangements and falls short of the full clone set. An unresolved V gene accounts for under half of the shortfall where checked; the remainder is of unknown origin. That table supplies the V and J calls and clone size; D and trimming were determined from the DNA. The sample table holds about 90,000 clones, of which 76% were seen once. The ten largest clones take up 6.5% to 9% of the sample.

Remarks on this clone: Which antigen it targets is not known. The record has no base qualities; no much larger clone is one base away.

Measured from the cysteine to the phenylalanine, the CDR3 is 14 residues long. Here the CDR3 DNA is all that survives: 42 bases in frame from base 1. V drops 3 bases and J drops 1 base, leaving 9 bases in between. From the germline V gene, CDR1 is SGHVS and CDR2 is FQNEAQ. Whole blood was collected in K2EDTA tubes by collaborating institutions according to the institutions' own protocols. For TCRbeta analysis, collaborators shipped samples as frozen whole blood, isolated PBMCs, or DNA extracted from either of those sample types. The clonotype comes from a man between 65 and 85 years old with acute or convalescent COVID-19. Material: peripheral blood. The rearrangement combines TRBV7-8 with TRBJ1-1; the D gene lacks a confident call. The nucleotide sequence reads TGTGCCAGCAGCTTCGGAGGGAGGAACACTGAAGCTTTCTTT. This translates into CASSFGGRNTEAFF.